This T cell receptor beta chain came from a study of blood T cell repertoires in COVID-19. As for the study in general: Spain, Italy and the United States supplied samples that represented acute and convalescent COVID-19. T cells, B-cell-depleted T cells, or PBMCs supplied cDNA or gDNA.

The CDR3 is 13 amino acids. V shed 2 bases, J shed 10 bases, and the junction held 6 bases outside the gene matches. From germline, CDR1 is SGHRS and CDR2 YFSETQ. Original handling: Amplification with reference gene primers provided the estimates of nucleated cell counts. Produced via immunoSEQ multiplex PCR; TCRdb's table is partial and in-frame only. Clonal size and the V and J genes are those of that table, whereas D and trimming came from the DNA. The sample has about 160,000 clones, just under 80% seen once. The chain couples TRBV5-1 to TRBJ2-1; 7 nucleotides line up with TRBD2. The sample taken for sequencing was peripheral blood. This clonotype was sampled from a woman older than 75 with acute or convalescent COVID-19. The CDR3 sequence: CASSFSGAREQFF. Here the CDR3 DNA reads TGCGCCAGCAGCTTCAGCGGGGCCAGAGAGCAGTTCTTC. The full variable domain, rest sourced from reference TRBV5-1 and TRBJ2-1, is KAGVTQTPRYLIKTRGQQVTLSCSPISGHRSVSWYQQTPGQGLQFLFEYFSETQRNKGNFPGRFSGRQFSNSRSEMNVSTLELGDSALYLCASSFSGAREQFFGPGTRLTVL.